This entry describes one T cell receptor beta chain. This entry comes from a study of T cell changes during pregnancy in multiple sclerosis. Trimming removed 6 bases from V and 2 bases from J, with 22 bases in between. This CDR3 has 16 residues. Germline loops: CDR1 SQVTM, CDR2 ANQGSEA. Method: immunoSEQ multiplex PCR; TCRdb's copy keeps in-frame clones and lacks some. The repertoire holds over 55,000 clones, roughly nine tenths seen once, with 2% to 3% in the top ten. The rearrangement uses TRBV29-1 and TRBJ1-2; maybe TRBD1 (5 bases). This receptor was identified in a female donor with multiple sclerosis, enrolled in a pregnancy study. Source: peripheral blood, taken in the first trimester of pregnancy. In DNA, the CDR3 is TGCAGCGTAGAACCAACCCCGTGGGGCGTGAACTATGGCTACACCTTC. It codes for CSVEPTPWGVNYGYTF.